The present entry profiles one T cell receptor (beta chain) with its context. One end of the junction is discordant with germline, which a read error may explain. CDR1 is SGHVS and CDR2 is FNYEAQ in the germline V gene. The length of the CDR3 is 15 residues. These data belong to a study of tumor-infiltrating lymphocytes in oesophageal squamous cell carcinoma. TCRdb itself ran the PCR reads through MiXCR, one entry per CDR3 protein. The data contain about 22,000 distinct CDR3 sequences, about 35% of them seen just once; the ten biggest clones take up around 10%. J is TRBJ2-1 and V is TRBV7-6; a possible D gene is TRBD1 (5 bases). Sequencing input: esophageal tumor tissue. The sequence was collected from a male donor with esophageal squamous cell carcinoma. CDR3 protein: CASSLVRTTYNEQFF. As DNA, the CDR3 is TGTGCTAGCAGCTTAGTAAGGACAACATACAATGAGCAGTTCTTC.